This T cell receptor (beta chain) was documented in a study of shared clonotypes between healthy human individuals. The germline V and J ends were trimmed by 3 bases and 5 bases, with 14 bases remaining between them. This CDR3 region has 15 residues. The V gene's germline CDR1 is GTSNPN and CDR2 SVGIG (reference sequence). Only in-frame clones appear in the TCRdb table, and some are missing; sequencing was by immunoSEQ multiplex PCR. The sample includes 2 million to 3 million clones, 93% seen only once; the top ten take 0.35% to 0.45%. The V gene is TRBV30, the J gene TRBJ1-6; D remains ambiguous. Sequences were obtained from naive CD4+ T cells from PBMCs. Subset defined: CD45RA+ positively selected. This receptor was identified in a young man in good health. Some clones in this sample may be carry-over from other donors' samples. Here the CDR3 reads CAWSLLSTDNSPLHF. The DNA for the CDR3 is TGTGCCTGGAGCCTTCTTAGTACAGATAATTCACCCCTCCACTTT.